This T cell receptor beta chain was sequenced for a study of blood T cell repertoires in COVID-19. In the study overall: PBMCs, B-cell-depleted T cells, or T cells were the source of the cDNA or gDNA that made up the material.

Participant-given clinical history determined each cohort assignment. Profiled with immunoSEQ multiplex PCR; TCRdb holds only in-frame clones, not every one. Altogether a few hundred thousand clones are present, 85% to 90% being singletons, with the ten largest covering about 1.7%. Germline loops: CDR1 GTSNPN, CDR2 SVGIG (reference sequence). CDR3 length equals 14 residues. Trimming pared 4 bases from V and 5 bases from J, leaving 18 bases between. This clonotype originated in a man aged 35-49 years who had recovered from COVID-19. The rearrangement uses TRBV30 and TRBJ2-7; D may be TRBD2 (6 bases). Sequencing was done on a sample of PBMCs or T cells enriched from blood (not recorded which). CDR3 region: CAWNDGGRLDEQYF. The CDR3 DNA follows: TGTGCCTGGAACGACGGAGGGAGACTCGACGAGCAGTACTTC.